The entry below describes one TCR beta chain. As yet, its antigen is unknown. Primers for the PCR totalled 60 Vbeta and 13 Jbeta. Here immunoSEQ multiplex PCR was the method, and the copy in TCRdb shows in-frame clones only, minus some. The sample has roughly 130,000 clones; around four fifths are singletons. These data are taken from a study of cytomegalovirus exposure and HLA in healthy donors. Findings of the study overall: As a later analysis showed, several of the most significant clusters appeared to be linked to common viral pathogens. Associated with cytomegalovirus, according to the listing, were 150 to 200 TCR beta chains. Testing in vitro showed a few CMV-associated chains specific for CMV antigens.

The V gene's germline CDR1 is SGHKS and CDR2 YYEKEE (reference sequence). The CDR3 is 16 amino acids. Trimming removed 3 bases from V and 1 base from J; junction bases left unmatched: 3. This rearrangement joins TRBV5-5 to TRBJ1-4, with 10 positions matching TRBD1. The source is a woman aged 40 to 50 in good health and CMV-seropositive. Material: PBMCs. The CDR3 protein is CASSYDRGQTNEKLFF. As DNA, the CDR3 is TGTGCCAGCAGCTACGACAGGGGGCAAACTAATGAAAAACTGTTTTTT.